The sequence of this TCR beta chain was determined in a study of T-cell reconstitution after alpha-beta-depleted transplantation in children. A TCRbeta library incorporating unique molecular identifiers was prepared. Using its own MiXCR run on the PCR reads, TCRdb lists one record per CDR3 protein. The sample yields about a million distinct CDR3 sequences, around 30% seen once. The sequencing used PBMCs, mostly from graft donor cells, collected 360 days after TCRalphabeta/CD19-depleted stem cell transplant. The receptor's source is a boy under three years old who had a stem cell transplant for SCID, so the T cells may come from the graft donor.

The CDR3 sequence is CASSKDRVRKETQYF. The CDR3 DNA follows: TGTGCCAGCAGTAAGGACAGGGTCAGGAAGGAGACCCAGTACTTC. V gene TRBV6-1 combines with J gene TRBJ2-5; 8 nucleotides agree with TRBD1. V lost 5 bases and J lost 5; bases outside the gene matches: 10. The germline gives CDR1 MNHNS, CDR2 SASEGT. CDR3 length equals 15 residues.